One sample yielded the 9 T cell receptor beta chains listed below, sequenced in a study of metastatic and nonmetastatic thyroid tumors. Thyroid surgery took place with no prior treatment in any patient. TCRdb reprocessed the PCR reads using MiXCR. The data contain roughly 28,000 clones, approximately 22% of them singletons. The specimen sequenced was blood. These receptor sequences come from a female donor with papillary thyroid cancer or a benign thyroid nodule (not recorded which). Some clones in this sample may be carry-over from other donors' samples.

At least ten counts were recorded for this clone. The chain employs TRBV19 and TRBJ1-1, with D unresolved. V was clipped by 3 bases and J by 1 base, with 9 bases between them. The CDR3 runs to 14 residues. CDR1 and CDR2 from the germline V gene are LNHDA and SQIVND (reference sequence). CDR3 region: CASSIRLENTEAFF. The CDR3 coding sequence is TGTGCCAGTAGTATTCGGTTGGAGAACACTGAAGCTTTCTTT.

The table lists this clone with many counts. This sequence joins TRBV5-1 and TRBJ2-3, with TRBD2 identical over 9 bases. Trimming took 0 bases from V and 1 from J; bases not matched to a gene: 3. Per the germline V gene, CDR1 is SGHRS and CDR2 is YFSETQ. The CDR3 covers 16 residues. In DNA form, the CDR3 reads TGCGCCAGCAGCTTGGAAGCGGGGGGAGGCACAGATACGCAGTATTTT. Residues: CASSLEAGGGTDTQYF.

This clone was counted a few times. The chain carries TRBV12-3 or TRBV12-4 and TRBJ1-2; D may be TRBD1 (5 bases). V lost 6 bases to trimming and J lost 7 bases, with 27 bases between them. The CDR3 is made up of 17 amino acids. CDR3 coding DNA: TGTGCCAGCAGCCTGGACCTCAACTTTTCGATTAGGGGTGGCTACACCTTC. It codes for CASSLDLNFSIRGGYTF.

A few counts support this clone. The chain recombines TRBV30 with TRBJ2-5; TRBD1 is a possible D gene (5 bases). Trimming removed 0 bases at V and 3 bases at J, with 5 bases between. The CDR3 extends over 12 amino acids. The germline CDR1 and CDR2 sequences are GTSNPN and SVGIG (reference sequence). This chain's CDR3 is CAWSVGEETQYF. CDR3 DNA: TGTGCCTGGAGTGTAGGGGAAGAGACCCAGTACTTC. Looking up the rest from reference TRBV30 and TRBJ2-5 gives the full variable domain: SQTIHQWPATLVQPVGSPLSLECTVEGTSNPNLYWYRQAAGRGLQLLFYSVGIGQISSEVPQNLSASRPQDRQFILSSKKLLLSDSGFYLCAWSVGEETQYFGPGTRLLVL.

A single count supports this clone. Other DNA sequences within the sample encode an identical CDR3. The rearrangement links TRBV7-6 to TRBJ2-5; D uncertain. Germline V gene sequence: CDR1 SGHVS, CDR2 FNYEAQ. The CDR3 contains 17 residues. Trimming took 1 base from V and 0 from J, leaving 15 bases between them. The CDR3 here is CASSLVPRAPYQETQYF. The CDR3 DNA reads as TGTGCCAGCAGCTTAGTCCCAAGGGCACCTTACCAAGAGACCCAGTACTTC.

This clone came up many times. J is TRBJ2-3 and V is TRBV7-3; TRBD2 matches 9 bases. The CDR3 runs 16 residues. Germline V gene data show CDR1 as SGHTA and CDR2 as FQGTGA. J was trimmed by 0 bases and V by 5 bases; bases with no gene match: 6. The CDR3: CASSPEREASTDTQYF. CDR3 DNA sequence: TGTGCCAGCAGCCCTGAGCGGGAGGCTAGCACAGATACGCAGTATTTT.

This clone was counted a few times. V and J are TRBV6-1 and TRBJ1-1; 7 nucleotides align to TRBD1. The CDR3 runs to 13 residues. Losses at the gene ends were 10 bases for V and 5 bases for J; bases not matched to a gene: 10. Germline CDR1 MNHNS, CDR2 SASEGT. CDR3 region: CATDSGQVTEAFF. The DNA for the CDR3 is TGTGCCACGGACTCCGGACAGGTGACTGAAGCTTTCTTT.

Regarding this clone: Mismatch with germline at one junction end may stem from a read error. This chain joins TRBV5-1 and TRBJ1-1; tentatively, D is TRBD1 (6 bases). The CDR3 contains 13 residues. CDR1 and CDR2 from the germline V gene are SGHRS and YFSETQ. The CDR3 sequence is CTSSPLGQTEAFF. In DNA, the CDR3 is TGCACCAGCAGCCCCCTAGGACAGACTGAAGCTTTCTTT.

This clone came up many times. The CDR3 DNA reads TGTGCCAGCAGTCCCGTCTCCCAAGAGACCCAGTACTTC. This translates into CASSPVSQETQYF. This sequence joins TRBV7-9 and TRBJ2-5, with D unresolved. The CDR3 loop spans 13 amino acids. Trimming stripped 6 bases from V and 1 base from J, with 9 bases between. Per germline, CDR1 SEHNR and CDR2 FQNEAQ (reference sequence). The whole variable domain, filled in from reference TRBV7-9 and TRBJ2-5, reads DTGVSQNPRHKITKRGQNVTFRCDPISEHNRLYWYRQTLGQGPEFLTYFQNEAQLEKSRLLSDRFSAERPKGSFSTLEIQRTEQGDSAMYLCASSPVSQETQYFGPGTRLLVL.